The sequence of this T cell receptor beta chain was determined in a study of blood T cell repertoires in COVID-19. Germline V CDR1 and CDR2: LGHNA, YNFKEQ. The junction had 12 bases not matched to a gene; V was cut back by 1 base and J by 3 bases. The CDR3 covers 19 residues. Here immunoSEQ multiplex PCR was the method, and the copy in TCRdb shows in-frame clones only, minus some. The sample includes some 60,000 clones, about 87% seen only once; the top ten take more than 6%. This chain joins TRBV4-2 and TRBJ2-3, with TRBD2 identical over 11 bases. The sequenced sample was peripheral blood. This receptor was identified in a human donor with active COVID-19. The donor label of this sample is uncertain. The CDR3 DNA is TGTGCCAGCAGCCAAGTGGTTTTAGCGGGAGGGGGACAGACAGATACGCAGTATTTT. Translating it yields CASSQVVLAGGGQTDTQYF.